Following are 2 T cell receptor beta chains from one sample sequenced in a study of blood T cells in healthy people across ages. PCR was performed a second time for 7 to 11 cycles using a sample-barcoded 5' primer and a J-beta primer mix. TCRdb re-analysed the 5' RACE reads in MiXCR, keeping a single row per CDR3 protein. The data contain over 1,300,000 distinct CDR3 sequences, approximately 63% of them singletons. The material sequenced was blood. The receptors shown here come from a man younger than 35 in good health.

Points on this clonotype: A read error may produce the germline difference seen at one junction end. This chain uses TRBV5-1 with TRBJ2-7, with TRBD1 matching 7 bases. This CDR3 spans 15 amino acids. Per the germline V gene, CDR1 is SGHRS and CDR2 is YFSETQ. CDR3 in DNA: TGCGCCAGCACCTTGGGCCGGGACAGAACCTACGAGCAGTACTTC. Amino acids: CASTLGRDRTYEQYF.

This chain's CDR3 is CASTLRQGGTQYF. CDR3 DNA: TGTGCCAGCACCCTAAGACAGGGAGGAACGCAGTATTTT. The chain recombines TRBV6-2 or TRBV6-3 with TRBJ2-3; a possible D gene is TRBD1 (7 bases). There are 13 residues in the CDR3. CDR1 is MNHEY, CDR2 SVGEGT, per germline. Deletions cut 7 bases from V and 9 bases from J, with 17 bases between.